This TCR beta chain is from a study of T cells expressing NK-cell markers. TCRdb reprocessed the 5' RACE reads and reports one entry per CDR3 protein, with no DNA. The table counts about 260,000 distinct CDR3 sequences; around 4.3% lies in the top ten. Germline V gives CDR1 SGDLS, CDR2 YYNGEE. This CDR3 region has 14 residues. The V and J genes are TRBV9 and TRBJ1-6; the TCRdb D gene call, TRBD1, has no DNA to confirm it. Sequencing used blood T cells: a sorted CD56 or NKG2C T cell subset, CD4+ or CD8+ T cells, or bulk PBMC T cells (not recorded which). The receptor comes from a woman between 18 and 70 years old in good health. The CDR3 sequence is CASSTSPVNSPLHF.